A selection of T cell receptor beta chains follows, all from one sample in a study of blood T cell repertoires in COVID-19. Sequencing was performed with immunoSEQ multiplex PCR; in TCRdb, only in-frame clones are kept and a portion is missing. The sample comprises 140,000 or so clones, over 65% of which are singletons, and approximately 4.6% rests with the top ten. Sequenced input: peripheral blood. These receptors were obtained from a human donor in a cohort sampled during active COVID-19. CDR3s include the opening cysteine and the closing phenylalanine or tryptophan. A D gene is named only where the DNA matches it firmly. A clone size is listed for some rows: how often the clone was seen (once, few, many), or a class if it is expanded.

CDR3 DNA: TGCGCCAGCAGCCTGGGCGTGACTAGCGGGAGGGCCACAGATACGCAGTATTTT
CDR3 protein: CASSLGVTSGRATDTQYF
J gene: TRBJ2-3
clone size: NA
D gene: TRBD2
V gene: TRBV5-1

CDR3 DNA: TGTGCCAGTTCTCCAGGCCGCTCTGGAAACACCATATATTTT
CDR3 protein: CASSPGRSGNTIYF
J gene: TRBJ1-3
clone size: NA
D gene: NA
V gene: TRBV2

CDR3 DNA: TGTGCCAGCAGCGTAGAGGGACTGTCGAGGGGGGAGCTGTTTTTT
CDR3 protein: CASSVEGLSRGELFF
J gene: TRBJ2-2
clone size: NA
D gene: NA
V gene: TRBV9

CDR3 DNA: TGCGCCAGCAGCTCCGACAGGGAGGAGCAGTTCTTC
CDR3 protein: CASSSDREEQFF
J gene: TRBJ2-1
clone size: NA
D gene: TRBD1
V gene: TRBV5-1

CDR3 DNA: TGCGCCAGCAGCAAGGGACAACCGGATGGCTACACCTTC
CDR3 protein: CASSKGQPDGYTF
J gene: TRBJ1-2
clone size: NA
D gene: NA
V gene: TRBV5-1

CDR3 DNA: TGTGCCAGCAGTCGAATTCAGGTACTGGGTGCAGATACGCAGTATTTT
CDR3 protein: CASSRIQVLGADTQYF
J gene: TRBJ2-3
clone size: NA
D gene: NA
V gene: TRBV6-6

CDR3 DNA: TGCGCCAGCAGCCAAGGGACTAACACAGATACGCAGTATTTT
CDR3 protein: CASSQGTNTDTQYF
J gene: TRBJ2-3
clone size: NA
D gene: NA
V gene: TRBV4-1

CDR3 DNA: TGCAGCGTTGAAGAGGGAGGGACAGATACGCAGTATTTT
CDR3 protein: CSVEEGGTDTQYF
J gene: TRBJ2-3
clone size: NA
D gene: TRBD2
V gene: TRBV29-1

CDR3 DNA: TGTGCCAGCAGTCTCGACAGGGAAGCCTACTACGAGCAGTACTTC
CDR3 protein: CASSLDREAYYEQYF
J gene: TRBJ2-7
clone size: NA
D gene: TRBD1
V gene: TRBV6-7

CDR3 DNA: TGTGCCAGCACCACCGGGACAGGAGCTAACTATGGCTACACCTTC
CDR3 protein: CASTTGTGANYGYTF
J gene: TRBJ1-2
clone size: NA
D gene: TRBD1
V gene: TRBV28

CDR3 DNA: TGCAGCGTTGAACCGGAAGGGGTCTGGGGAACCTATGGCTACACCTTC
CDR3 protein: CSVEPEGVWGTYGYTF
J gene: TRBJ1-2
clone size: NA
D gene: NA
V gene: TRBV29-1

CDR3 DNA: TGTGCCAGCAGCCTAAGTGGACAGGGGATCTACGAGCAGTACTTC
CDR3 protein: CASSLSGQGIYEQYF
J gene: TRBJ2-7
clone size: NA
D gene: TRBD1
V gene: TRBV14

CDR3 DNA: TGCGCCAGCAGCTTGGCGGCGCGGGAGGGCACAGATACGCAGTATTTT
CDR3 protein: CASSLAAREGTDTQYF
J gene: TRBJ2-3
clone size: NA
D gene: TRBD2
V gene: TRBV5-1

CDR3 DNA: TGCGCCAGCAGCACCTCGGGCAGGGGTAGCTACGAGCAGTACTTC
CDR3 protein: CASSTSGRGSYEQYF
J gene: TRBJ2-7
clone size: few
D gene: NA
V gene: TRBV5-1

CDR3 DNA: TGTGCCAGCAGCGAACAGGGGGTTGGGTCTAATGAAAAACTGTTTTTT
CDR3 protein: CASSEQGVGSNEKLFF
J gene: TRBJ1-4
clone size: NA
D gene: TRBD1
V gene: TRBV7-9

CDR3 DNA: TGTGCCATCAGCGGGACAGGGGGCGCCCCGTCCGGCTACACCTTC
CDR3 protein: CAISGTGGAPSGYTF
J gene: TRBJ1-2
clone size: NA
D gene: TRBD1
V gene: TRBV10-3

CDR3 DNA: TGTGCCAGCAGCTCGACAGATATGAACACTGAAGCTTTCTTT
CDR3 protein: CASSSTDMNTEAFF
J gene: TRBJ1-1
clone size: NA
D gene: NA
V gene: TRBV7-6

CDR3 DNA: TGCGCCAGCAGCTTAATTAGTTTAGATACGCAGTATTTT
CDR3 protein: CASSLISLDTQYF
J gene: TRBJ2-3
clone size: NA
D gene: NA
V gene: TRBV5-1

CDR3 DNA: TGTGCCAGCAGCCCCGGGACAGGGAACGAGCAGTACTTC
CDR3 protein: CASSPGTGNEQYF
J gene: TRBJ2-7
clone size: NA
D gene: TRBD1
V gene: TRBV5-6

CDR3 DNA: TGTGCCAGTAGTATGTGGCAGGGGGCGCGTAAAACTGAAGCTTTCTTT
CDR3 protein: CASSMWQGARKTEAFF
J gene: TRBJ1-1
clone size: once
D gene: TRBD1
V gene: TRBV19

CDR3 DNA: TGTGCAAGCAGTTCGGGACAGGGGGACCAGCCCCAGCATTTT
CDR3 protein: CASSSGQGDQPQHF
J gene: TRBJ1-5
clone size: NA
D gene: TRBD1
V gene: TRBV6-6